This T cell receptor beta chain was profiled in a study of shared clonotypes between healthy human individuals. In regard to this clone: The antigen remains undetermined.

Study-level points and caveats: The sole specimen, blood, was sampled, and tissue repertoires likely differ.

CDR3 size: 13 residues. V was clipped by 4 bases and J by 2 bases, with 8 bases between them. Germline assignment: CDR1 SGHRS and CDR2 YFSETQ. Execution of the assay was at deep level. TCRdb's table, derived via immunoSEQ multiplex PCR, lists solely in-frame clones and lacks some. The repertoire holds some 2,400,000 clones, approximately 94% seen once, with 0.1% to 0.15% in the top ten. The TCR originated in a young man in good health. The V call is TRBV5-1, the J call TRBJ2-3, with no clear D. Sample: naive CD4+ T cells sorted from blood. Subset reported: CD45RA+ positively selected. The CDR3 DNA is TGCGCCAGCAGCCCACAGAACACAGATACGCAGTATTTT. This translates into CASSPQNTDTQYF.